This T cell receptor beta chain was captured in a study of CD8 T cells in Susac syndrome. The multiple sclerosis controls were treatment-naive patients with relapsing-remitting disease that was stable or active. Negative isolation yielded the CD8+ and CD4+ T cells, while FACS enriched the TEMRA cells. The CDR3 consists of 17 residues. In germline, CDR1 is SGDLS, CDR2 YYNGEE. The junction had 16 bases not matched to a gene; V was cut back by 3 bases and J by 6 bases. The authors reverse transcribed roughly 0.5 to 1 ug RNA with random hexamers. TCRdb recomputed calls from the immunoSEQ multiplex PCR reads with MiXCR, one row per CDR3 protein. In the table there are some 200,000 distinct CDR3 sequences, roughly 92% of which are singletons.

Material for sequencing was CD8+ T cells from PBMCs. The TCR was taken from a human donor with multiple sclerosis. The chain joins TRBV9 to TRBJ1-1, with TRBD1 matching over 8 bases. CDR3 DNA: TGTGCCAGCAGCGAGTCGAGAGGGGCAGGGGGCCAAGCTGAAGCTTTCTTT. Translation: CASSESRGAGGQAEAFF.